This T cell receptor beta chain was recorded in a study of metastatic and nonmetastatic thyroid tumors. About the study: Malignant and benign thyroid patients had repertoires compared in peripheral blood and tumor or nodule tissue.

The CDR3 consists of 16 residues. V lost 6 bases, J lost 0 bases, and 18 bases lay in between. Looked up from germline, CDR1 is MNHNS and CDR2 is SASEGT. Among the patients, none had received any treatment before thyroid surgery. At least ten counts were recorded for this clone. TCRdb re-clonotyped the PCR reads via MiXCR. The sample has under 100,000 clones, approximately 9% seen once; the top ten hold approximately 8.8%. This receptor was obtained from a female donor with papillary thyroid cancer or a benign thyroid nodule (not recorded which). Some clones in this sample may be carry-over from other donors' samples. J is TRBJ2-7 and V is TRBV6-1, with D maybe TRBD2 (7 bases). Sequenced sample: blood. CDR3 amino acids: CASRGAGGGVSYEQYF. The CDR3 bases are TGTGCCAGCAGAGGGGCCGGAGGGGGGGTCTCCTACGAGCAGTACTTC.